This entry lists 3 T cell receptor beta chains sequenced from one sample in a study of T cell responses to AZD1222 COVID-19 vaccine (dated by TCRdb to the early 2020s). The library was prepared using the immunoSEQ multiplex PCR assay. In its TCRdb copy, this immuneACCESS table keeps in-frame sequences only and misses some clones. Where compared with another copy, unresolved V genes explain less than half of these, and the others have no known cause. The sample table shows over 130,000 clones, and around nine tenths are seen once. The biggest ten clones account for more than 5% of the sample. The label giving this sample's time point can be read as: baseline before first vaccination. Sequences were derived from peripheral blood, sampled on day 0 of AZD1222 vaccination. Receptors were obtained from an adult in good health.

The CDR3 is CASSPGGAARSYEQYF. The CDR3 DNA reads TGTGCCAGCAGCCCAGGAGGAGCGGCACGCTCCTACGAGCAGTACTTC. The chain combines TRBV5-4 with TRBJ2-7, with D tentatively TRBD2 (5 bases). Germline V gives CDR1 SGHNT, CDR2 YYREEE (reference sequence). V shed 4 bases and J shed 0 bases, with 17 bases lying between them. The CDR3 spans 16 residues.

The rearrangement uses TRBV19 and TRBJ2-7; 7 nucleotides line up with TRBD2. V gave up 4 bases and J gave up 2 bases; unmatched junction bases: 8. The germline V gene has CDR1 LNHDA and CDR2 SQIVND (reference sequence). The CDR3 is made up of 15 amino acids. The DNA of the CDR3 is TGTGCCAGTAGTAGGTATGCGGGAGAGACCTACGAGCAGTACTTC. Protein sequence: CASSRYAGETYEQYF.

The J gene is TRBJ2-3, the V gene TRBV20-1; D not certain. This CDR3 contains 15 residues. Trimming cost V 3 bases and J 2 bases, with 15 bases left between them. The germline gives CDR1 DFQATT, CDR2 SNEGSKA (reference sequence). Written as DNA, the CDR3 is TGCAGTGCTAGTTGGCCAAAAGGGTTCACAGATACGCAGTATTTT. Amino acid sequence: CSASWPKGFTDTQYF.